Here is one T cell receptor (beta chain) with its context. Antigen unknown. For TCR, cDNA came from 5'RACE template switching, which added a universal primer site and UMIs. TCRdb reprocessed the 5' RACE reads with MiXCR, giving one entry per CDR3 protein. The top ten clones hold more than 12% of a sample with hundreds of thousands of distinct CDR3 sequences, around an eighth of them seen once. Trimming took 3 bases from V and 5 from J, leaving 10 bases between them. This CDR3 comprises 13 residues. The germline V gene has CDR1 DFQATT and CDR2 SNEGSKA (reference sequence). This specimen belongs to a study of T cells after yellow fever vaccination. Study-level results: Repertoires sorted by FACS could include abundant clonotypes that are contaminants from the bulk population. Weaker, the secondary response peaked sooner, at day 5 versus 15.

Sequencing used PBMCs, obtained on the day of the yellow fever booster vaccination. The clonotype was recovered from a young man who received the YFV17D yellow fever vaccine. The V gene is TRBV20-1, the J gene TRBJ1-4, with D perhaps TRBD1 (5 bases). The CDR3 coding sequence is TGCAGTGCTAGCTGGGGACCAAATGAAAAACTGTTTTTT. Translating gives CSASWGPNEKLFF.